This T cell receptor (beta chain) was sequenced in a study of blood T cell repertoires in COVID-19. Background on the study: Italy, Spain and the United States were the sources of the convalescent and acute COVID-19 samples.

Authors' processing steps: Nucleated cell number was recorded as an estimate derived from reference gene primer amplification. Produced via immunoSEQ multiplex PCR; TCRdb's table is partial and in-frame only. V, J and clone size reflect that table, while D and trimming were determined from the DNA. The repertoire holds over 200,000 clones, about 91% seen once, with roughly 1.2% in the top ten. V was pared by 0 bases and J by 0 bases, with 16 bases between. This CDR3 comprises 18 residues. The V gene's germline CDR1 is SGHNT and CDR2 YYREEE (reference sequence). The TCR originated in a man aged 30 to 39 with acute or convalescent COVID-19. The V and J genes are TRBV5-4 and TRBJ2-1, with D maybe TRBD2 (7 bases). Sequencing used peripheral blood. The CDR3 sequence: CASSLGGGADSSYNEQFF. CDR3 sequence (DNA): TGTGCCAGCAGCTTGGGAGGGGGGGCCGACAGCTCCTACAATGAGCAGTTCTTC.